This T cell receptor (beta chain) was captured in a study of shared clonotypes between healthy human individuals. Study as a whole: Researchers drew samples from a couple of women and a few men aged 18 to 49. Whole-study findings and limits: Shared across a few donors were around 5% of the naive CD4 clonotypes.

Every donor, a Caucasian adult, lived in Nashville, Tennessee. Sequencing used immunoSEQ multiplex PCR; TCRdb keeps in-frame clones, though not all of them. The sample has some 2,400,000 clones; 95% are singletons. The CDR3 runs 13 residues. Germline V lookup: CDR1 MNHEY, CDR2 SVGAGI. Trimming pared 6 bases from V and 4 bases from J, leaving 10 bases between. This clone was seen a handful of times. Its specificity is not known. The same CDR3 can be traced to other DNA sequences in this sample. The genes are TRBV6-5 and TRBJ1-5; TRBD1 might be the D (5 bases). The sequence derives from a man in his late teens or twenties in good health. The sample comprised naive CD4+ T cells sorted from blood. Sample subset: CD45RA+ positively selected. CDR3 nucleotide sequence: TGTGCCAGCAGGCGACAGAGGAATCAGCCCCAGCATTTT. Translating gives CASRRQRNQPQHF.